This paragraph reports one TCR beta chain. J was trimmed by 1 base and V by 3 bases; bases with no gene match: 16. CDR1 and CDR2 (germline): SGHTA, FQGNSA. CDR3 length: 20 amino acids. Those patients with uncontrolled infection, other autoimmune disease, pregnancy or lactation were excluded. The data belong to a study of T cells in Graves' hyperthyroidism and ophthalmopathy. Amplified TCR beta CDR3 regions derived from RNA transcripts. In the first-round RT-PCR of the TCR CDR3, the HTBI primer set was used. MiXCR was run by TCRdb on the multiplex PCR reads, yielding one entry per CDR3 protein. The data show around 500,000 distinct CDR3 sequences, approximately 14% seen once.

This clonotype originated in a woman in her thirties or forties with Graves' hyperthyroidism. The rearrangement joins TRBV7-2 to TRBJ2-1; 9 positions match TRBD2. The material sequenced was blood. CDR3 sequence (DNA): TGTGCCAGCAGCTTTAGGCTCAAGACTAGCGGACGACTTTCCTACAATGAGCAGTTCTTC. It specifies CASSFRLKTSGRLSYNEQFF.